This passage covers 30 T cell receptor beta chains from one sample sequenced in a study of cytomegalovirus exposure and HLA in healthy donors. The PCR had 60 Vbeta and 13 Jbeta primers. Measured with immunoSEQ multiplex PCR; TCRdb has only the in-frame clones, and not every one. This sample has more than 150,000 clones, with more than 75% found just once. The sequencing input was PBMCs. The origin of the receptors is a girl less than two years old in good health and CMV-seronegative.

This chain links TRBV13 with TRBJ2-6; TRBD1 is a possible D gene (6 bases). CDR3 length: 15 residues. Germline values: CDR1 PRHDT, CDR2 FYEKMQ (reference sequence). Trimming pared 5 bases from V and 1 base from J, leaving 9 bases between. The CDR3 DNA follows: TGTGCCAGCAGCCCCGGACAGTCTGGGGCCAACGTCCTGACTTTC. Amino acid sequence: CASSPGQSGANVLTF.

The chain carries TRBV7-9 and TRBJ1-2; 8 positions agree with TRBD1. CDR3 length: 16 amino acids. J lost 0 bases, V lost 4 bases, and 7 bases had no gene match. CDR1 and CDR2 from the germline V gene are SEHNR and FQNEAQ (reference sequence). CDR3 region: CASSSQGAGANYGYTF. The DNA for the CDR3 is TGTGCCAGCAGCTCGCAGGGGGCGGGAGCTAACTATGGCTACACCTTC. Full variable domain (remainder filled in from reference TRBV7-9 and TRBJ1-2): DTGVSQNPRHKITKRGQNVTFRCDPISEHNRLYWYRQTLGQGPEFLTYFQNEAQLEKSRLLSDRFSAERPKGSFSTLEIQRTEQGDSAMYLCASSSQGAGANYGYTFGSGTRLTVV.

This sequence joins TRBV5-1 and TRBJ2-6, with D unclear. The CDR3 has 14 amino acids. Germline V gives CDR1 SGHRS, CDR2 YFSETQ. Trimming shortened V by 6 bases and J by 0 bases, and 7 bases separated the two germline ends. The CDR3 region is CASTYGSGANVLTF. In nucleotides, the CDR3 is TGCGCCAGCACATACGGCTCTGGGGCCAACGTCCTGACTTTC.

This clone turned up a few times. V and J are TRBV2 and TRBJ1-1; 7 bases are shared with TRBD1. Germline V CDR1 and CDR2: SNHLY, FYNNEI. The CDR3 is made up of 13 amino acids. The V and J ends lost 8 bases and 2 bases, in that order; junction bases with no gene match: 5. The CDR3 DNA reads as TGTGCCAGCGGGACAGATGCTAACACTGAAGCTTTCTTT. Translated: CASGTDANTEAFF.

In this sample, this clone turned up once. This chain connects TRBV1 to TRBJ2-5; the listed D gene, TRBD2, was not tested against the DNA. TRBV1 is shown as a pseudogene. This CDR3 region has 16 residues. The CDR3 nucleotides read TGCACCAGCAGCCAAGACCCTAGCGGGGGGGGAGAGACCCAGTACTTC. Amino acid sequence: CTSSQDPSGGGETQYF.

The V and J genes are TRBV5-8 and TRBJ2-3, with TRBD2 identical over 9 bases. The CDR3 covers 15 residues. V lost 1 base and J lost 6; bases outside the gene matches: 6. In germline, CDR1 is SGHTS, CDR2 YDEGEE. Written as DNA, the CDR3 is TGTGCCAGCAGCTTGTCAGGGCTAGCGGGGGATACGCAGTATTTT. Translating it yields CASSLSGLAGDTQYF.

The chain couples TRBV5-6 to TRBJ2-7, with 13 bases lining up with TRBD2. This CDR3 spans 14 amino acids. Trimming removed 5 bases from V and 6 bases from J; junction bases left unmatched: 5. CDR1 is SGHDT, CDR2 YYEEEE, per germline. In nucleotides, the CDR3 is TGTGCCAGCAGATCGGGACTAGCGGGGTTCGAGCAGTACTTC. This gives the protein CASRSGLAGFEQYF.

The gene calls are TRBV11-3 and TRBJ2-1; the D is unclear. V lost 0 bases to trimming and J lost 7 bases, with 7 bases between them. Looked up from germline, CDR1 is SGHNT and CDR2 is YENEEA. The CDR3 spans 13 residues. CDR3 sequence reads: CASSLDQANEQFF. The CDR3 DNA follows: TGTGCCAGCAGCTTAGATCAGGCGAATGAGCAGTTCTTC.

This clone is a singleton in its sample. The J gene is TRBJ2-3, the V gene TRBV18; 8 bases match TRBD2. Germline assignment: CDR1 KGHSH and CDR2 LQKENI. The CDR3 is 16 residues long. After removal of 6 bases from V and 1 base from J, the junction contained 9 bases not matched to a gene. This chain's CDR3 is CASSIRGTSGTDTQYF. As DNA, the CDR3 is TGTGCCAGCTCCATCCGCGGGACTAGTGGCACAGATACGCAGTATTTT.

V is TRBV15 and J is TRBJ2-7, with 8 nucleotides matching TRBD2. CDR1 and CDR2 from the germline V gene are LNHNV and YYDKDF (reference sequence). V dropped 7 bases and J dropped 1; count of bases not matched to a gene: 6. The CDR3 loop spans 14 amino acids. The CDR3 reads CATTPGGESYEQYF. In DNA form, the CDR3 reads TGTGCCACCACCCCGGGAGGGGAGTCCTACGAGCAGTACTTC.

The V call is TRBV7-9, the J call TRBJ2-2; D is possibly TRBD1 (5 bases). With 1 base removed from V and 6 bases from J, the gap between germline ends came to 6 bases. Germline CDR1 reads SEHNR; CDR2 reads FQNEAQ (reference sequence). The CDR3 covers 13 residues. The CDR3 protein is CASSLVQAGELFF. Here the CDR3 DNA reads TGTGCCAGCAGCTTAGTACAGGCCGGGGAGCTGTTTTTT.

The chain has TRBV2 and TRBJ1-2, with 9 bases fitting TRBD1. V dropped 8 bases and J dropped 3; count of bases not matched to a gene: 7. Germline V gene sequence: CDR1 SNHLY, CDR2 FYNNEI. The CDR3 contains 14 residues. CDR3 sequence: CASSEGQGYYGYTF. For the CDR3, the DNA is TGTGCCAGCTCAGAAGGACAGGGGTACTATGGCTACACCTTC.

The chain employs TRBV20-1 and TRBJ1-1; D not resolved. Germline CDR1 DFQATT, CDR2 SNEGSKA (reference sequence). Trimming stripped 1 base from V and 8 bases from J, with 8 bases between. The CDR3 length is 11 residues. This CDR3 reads CSARVREEAFF. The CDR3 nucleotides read TGCAGTGCTAGAGTAAGGGAGGAAGCTTTCTTT.

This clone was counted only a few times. The CDR3 reads CASSQALRGAWAEQFF. The CDR3 nucleotides read TGCGCCAGCAGCCAAGCGTTGCGGGGGGCTTGGGCTGAGCAGTTCTTC. This chain connects TRBV4-1 to TRBJ2-1; 8 bases are a match to TRBD2. J gave up 9 bases and V 1 base, and 11 bases lay outside the gene matches. Germline V gives CDR1 MGHRA, CDR2 YSYEKL. The CDR3 totals 16 residues.

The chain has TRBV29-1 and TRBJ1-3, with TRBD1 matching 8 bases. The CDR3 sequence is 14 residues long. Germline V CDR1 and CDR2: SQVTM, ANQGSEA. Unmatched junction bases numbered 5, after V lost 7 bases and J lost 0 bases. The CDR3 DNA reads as TGCAGCGATGACAGGGGCTTCTCTGGAAACACCATATATTTT. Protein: CSDDRGFSGNTIYF.

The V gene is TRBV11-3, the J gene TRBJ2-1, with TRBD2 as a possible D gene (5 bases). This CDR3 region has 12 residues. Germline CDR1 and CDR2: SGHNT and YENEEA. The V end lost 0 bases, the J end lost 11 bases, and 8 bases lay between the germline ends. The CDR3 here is CASSLDSGQQFF. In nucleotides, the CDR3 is TGTGCCAGCAGCTTAGACAGCGGCCAGCAGTTCTTC.

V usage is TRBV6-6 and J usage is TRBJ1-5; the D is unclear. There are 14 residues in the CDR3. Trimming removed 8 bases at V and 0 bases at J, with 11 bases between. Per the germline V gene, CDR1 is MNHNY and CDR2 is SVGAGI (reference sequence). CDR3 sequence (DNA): TGTGCCAGCGGTCCCGGGTATAGCAATCAGCCCCAGCATTTT. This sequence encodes CASGPGYSNQPQHF.

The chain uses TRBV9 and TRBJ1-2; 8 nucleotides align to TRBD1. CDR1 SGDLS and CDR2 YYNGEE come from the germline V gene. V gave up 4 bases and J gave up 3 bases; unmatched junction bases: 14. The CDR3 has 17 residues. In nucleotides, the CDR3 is TGTGCCAGCAGCCCGCGTCCGGGACAGGCTGAACACTATGGCTACACCTTC. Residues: CASSPRPGQAEHYGYTF.

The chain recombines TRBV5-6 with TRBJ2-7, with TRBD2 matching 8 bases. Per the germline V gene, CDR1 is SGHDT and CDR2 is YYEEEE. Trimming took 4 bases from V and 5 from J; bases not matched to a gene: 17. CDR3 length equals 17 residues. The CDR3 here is CASSLLLFGRAAHEQYF. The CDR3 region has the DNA TGTGCCAGCAGCCTTCTCTTATTCGGGAGGGCCGCTCACGAGCAGTACTTC.

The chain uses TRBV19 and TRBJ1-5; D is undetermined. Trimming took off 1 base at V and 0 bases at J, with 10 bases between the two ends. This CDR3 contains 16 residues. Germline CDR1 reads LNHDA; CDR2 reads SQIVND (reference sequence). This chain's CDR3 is CASSIGAGYSNQPQHF. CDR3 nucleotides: TGTGCCAGTAGTATAGGTGCAGGCTATAGCAATCAGCCCCAGCATTTT.

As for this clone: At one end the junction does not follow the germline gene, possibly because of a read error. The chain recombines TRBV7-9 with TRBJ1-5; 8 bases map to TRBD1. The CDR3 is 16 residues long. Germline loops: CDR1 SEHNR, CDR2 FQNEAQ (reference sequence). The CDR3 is CSSSYGQGVFNQPQHF. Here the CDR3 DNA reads TGTTCCAGCAGCTACGGACAGGGAGTGTTCAATCAGCCCCAGCATTTT.

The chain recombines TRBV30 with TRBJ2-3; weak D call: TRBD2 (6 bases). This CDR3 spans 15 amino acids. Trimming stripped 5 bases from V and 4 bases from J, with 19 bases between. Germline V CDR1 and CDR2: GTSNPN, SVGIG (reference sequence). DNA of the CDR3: TGTGCCTGGCGAACCGGAACTACGGGAGCAGATACGCAGTATTTT. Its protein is CAWRTGTTGADTQYF.

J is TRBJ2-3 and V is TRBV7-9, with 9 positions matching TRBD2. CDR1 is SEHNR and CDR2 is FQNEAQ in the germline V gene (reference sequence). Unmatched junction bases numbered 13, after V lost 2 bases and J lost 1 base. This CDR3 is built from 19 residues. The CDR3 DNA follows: TGTGCCAGCAGCTTACGAGGCGGGGGGGTGCTTCAGGGCACAGATACGCAGTATTTT. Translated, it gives CASSLRGGGVLQGTDTQYF. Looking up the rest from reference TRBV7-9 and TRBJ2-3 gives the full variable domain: DTGVSQNPRHKITKRGQNVTFRCDPISEHNRLYWYRQTLGQGPEFLTYFQNEAQLEKSRLLSDRFSAERPKGSFSTLEIQRTEQGDSAMYLCASSLRGGGVLQGTDTQYFGPGTRLTVL.

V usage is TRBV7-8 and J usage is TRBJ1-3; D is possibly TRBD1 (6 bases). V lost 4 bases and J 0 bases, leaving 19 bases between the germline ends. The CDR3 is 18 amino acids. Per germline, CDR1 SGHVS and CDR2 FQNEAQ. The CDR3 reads CASSSGHRGGYSGNTIYF. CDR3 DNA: TGTGCCAGCAGCTCGGGACATCGCGGGGGGTACTCTGGAAACACCATATATTTT.

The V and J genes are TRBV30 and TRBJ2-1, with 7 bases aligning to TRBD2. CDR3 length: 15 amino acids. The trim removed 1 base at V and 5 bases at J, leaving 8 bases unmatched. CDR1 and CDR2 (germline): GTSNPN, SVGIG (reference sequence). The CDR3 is CAWSGAGAPNNEQFF. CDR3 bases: TGTGCCTGGAGTGGGGCGGGAGCCCCAAACAATGAGCAGTTCTTC.

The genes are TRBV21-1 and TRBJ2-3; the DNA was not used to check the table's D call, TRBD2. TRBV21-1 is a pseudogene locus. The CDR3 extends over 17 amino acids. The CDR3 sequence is CASSKGGVHSYTDTQYF. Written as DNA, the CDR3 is TGTGCCAGCAGCAAAGGGGGGGTCCACTCCTACACAGATACGCAGTATTTT.

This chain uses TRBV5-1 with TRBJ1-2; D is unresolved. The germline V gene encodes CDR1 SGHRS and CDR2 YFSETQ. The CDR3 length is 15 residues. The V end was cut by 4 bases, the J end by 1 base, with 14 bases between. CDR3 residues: CASSLETPLNYGYTF. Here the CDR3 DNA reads TGCGCCAGCAGCCTAGAGACTCCCCTTAACTATGGCTACACCTTC.

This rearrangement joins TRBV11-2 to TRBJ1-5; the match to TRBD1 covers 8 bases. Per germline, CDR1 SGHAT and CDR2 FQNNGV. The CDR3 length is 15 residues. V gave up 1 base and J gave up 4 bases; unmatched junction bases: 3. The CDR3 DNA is TGTGCCAGCAGCTTAGGGGACAGGTGGAATCAGCCCCAGCATTTT. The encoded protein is CASSLGDRWNQPQHF.

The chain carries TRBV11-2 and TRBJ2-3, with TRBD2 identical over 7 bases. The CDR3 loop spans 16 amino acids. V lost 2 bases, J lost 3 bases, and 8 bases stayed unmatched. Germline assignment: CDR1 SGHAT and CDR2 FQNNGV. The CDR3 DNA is TGTGCCAGCAGCTTAAGCGGGCGGGGGAGAACAGATACGCAGTATTTT. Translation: CASSLSGRGRTDTQYF.

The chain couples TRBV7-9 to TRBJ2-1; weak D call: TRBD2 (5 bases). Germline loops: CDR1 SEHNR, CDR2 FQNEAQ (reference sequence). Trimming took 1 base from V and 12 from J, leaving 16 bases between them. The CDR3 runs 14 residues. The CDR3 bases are TGTGCCAGCAGCTTAGAACTAGTGTTGGGTGTGCAGTTCTTC. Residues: CASSLELVLGVQFF.